This T cell receptor (beta chain) is drawn from a study of molecular identifiers for immune sequencing clone quantification. Study information: Four portions were sequenced after RNA from about 20,000 or 100,000 naive CD8 cells was split five ways in replicates.

Findings and caveats of the study: Molecules of identical TCR sharing a barcode could underestimate highly expanded clone sizes. Spiked Jurkat TCR RNA originating from one cell could reportedly be identified amid roughly 970,000 naive cells.

Each CDR3 protein is one row after TCRdb ran MiXCR on the PCR reads. The sample lists just under 65,000 distinct CDR3 sequences, under 20% occurring once. The CDR3 runs to 19 residues. The ends lost 5 bases at V and 7 bases at J; junction bases unmatched: 23. The germline V gene encodes CDR1 SGHVS and CDR2 FNYEAQ. This clonotype was seen repeatedly, ten times or more. Antigen specificity is unknown. Naive CD8 libraries were made from 20,000 to 1,000,000 sorted cells, and they used 10%, 30% or 50% RNA. This rearrangement joins TRBV7-6 to TRBJ2-1; TRBD2 agrees at 7 bases. The receptor's source is a human donor in good health. Some libraries in this study had Jurkat cell RNA spiked in. The sequencing input was naive CD8+ T cells from blood, with Jurkat cell RNA spiked in. The subset is: FACS-sorted CD8+CD4-CCR7+CD45RA+ naive T cells. This CDR3 is CASSVHLGTIRDRMNEQFF. As DNA, the CDR3 is TGTGCCAGCAGCGTACATCTCGGGACTATCCGCGACCGGATGAATGAGCAGTTCTTC. Based on the CDR3 plus reference TRBV7-6 and TRBJ2-1, the full variable domain is GAGVSQSPRYKVTKRGQDVALRCDPISGHVSLYWYRQALGQGPEFLTYFNYEAQQDKSGLPNDRFSAERPEGSISTLTIQRTEQRDSAMYRCASSVHLGTIRDRMNEQFFGPGTRLTVL.